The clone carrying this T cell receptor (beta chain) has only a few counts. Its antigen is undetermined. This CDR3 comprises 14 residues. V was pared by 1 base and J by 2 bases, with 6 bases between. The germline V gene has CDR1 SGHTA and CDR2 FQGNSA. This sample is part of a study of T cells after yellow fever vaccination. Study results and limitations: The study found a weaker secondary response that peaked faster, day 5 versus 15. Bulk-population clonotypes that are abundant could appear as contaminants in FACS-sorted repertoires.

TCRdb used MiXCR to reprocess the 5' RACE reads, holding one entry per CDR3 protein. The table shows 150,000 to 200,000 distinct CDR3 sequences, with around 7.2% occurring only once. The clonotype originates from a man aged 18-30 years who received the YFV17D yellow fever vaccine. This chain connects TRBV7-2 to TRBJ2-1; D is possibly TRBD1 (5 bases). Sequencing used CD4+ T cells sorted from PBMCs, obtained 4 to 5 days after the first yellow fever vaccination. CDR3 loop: CASSLGRAYNEQFF. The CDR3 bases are TGTGCCAGCAGCTTAGGCAGGGCCTACAATGAGCAGTTCTTC.